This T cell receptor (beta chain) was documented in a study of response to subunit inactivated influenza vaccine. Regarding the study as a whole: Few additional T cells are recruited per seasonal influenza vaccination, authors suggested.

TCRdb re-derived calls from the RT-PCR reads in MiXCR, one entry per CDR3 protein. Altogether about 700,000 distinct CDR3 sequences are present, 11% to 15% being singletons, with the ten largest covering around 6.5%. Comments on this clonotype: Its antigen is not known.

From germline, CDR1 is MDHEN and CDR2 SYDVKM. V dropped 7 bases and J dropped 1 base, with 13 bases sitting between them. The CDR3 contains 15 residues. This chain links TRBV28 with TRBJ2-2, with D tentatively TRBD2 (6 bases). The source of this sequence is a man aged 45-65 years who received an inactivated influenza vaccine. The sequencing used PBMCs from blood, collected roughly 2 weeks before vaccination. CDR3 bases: TGTGCCAGCACCTTACGGGGGTTGAACACCGGGGAGCTGTTTTTT. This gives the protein CASTLRGLNTGELFF.